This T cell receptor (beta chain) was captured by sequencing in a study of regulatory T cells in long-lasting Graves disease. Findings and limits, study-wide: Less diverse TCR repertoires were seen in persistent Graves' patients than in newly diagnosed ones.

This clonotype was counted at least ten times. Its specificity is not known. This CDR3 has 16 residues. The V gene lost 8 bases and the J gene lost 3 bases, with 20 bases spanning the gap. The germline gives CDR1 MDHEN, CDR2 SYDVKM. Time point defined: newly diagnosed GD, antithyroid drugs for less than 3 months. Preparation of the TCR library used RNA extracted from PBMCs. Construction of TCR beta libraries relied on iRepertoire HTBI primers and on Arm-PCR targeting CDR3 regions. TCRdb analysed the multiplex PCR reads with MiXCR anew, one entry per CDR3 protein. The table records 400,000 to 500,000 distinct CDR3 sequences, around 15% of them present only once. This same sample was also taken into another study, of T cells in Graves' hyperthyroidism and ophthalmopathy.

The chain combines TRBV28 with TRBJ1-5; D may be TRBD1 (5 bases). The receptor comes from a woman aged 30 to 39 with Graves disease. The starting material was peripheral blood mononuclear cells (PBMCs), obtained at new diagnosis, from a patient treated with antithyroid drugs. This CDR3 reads CASSSGDQGPNQPQHF. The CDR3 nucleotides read TGTGCCAGCTCCTCGGGGGACCAGGGACCCAATCAGCCCCAGCATTTT.